These 26 T cell receptor beta chains originate from one sample sequenced in a study of cytomegalovirus exposure and HLA in healthy donors. PCR amplification relied on 60 Vbeta primers (plus 13 Jbeta primers). Only in-frame clones appear in the TCRdb table, and some are missing; sequencing was by immunoSEQ multiplex PCR. Among 120,000 to 150,000 clones, 77% were seen once, and the ten largest hold 1.5% to 2%. Sequencing was carried out using PBMCs. All receptors derive from a female donor in good health and CMV-seronegative.

V and J are TRBV6-7 and TRBJ1-4; D is possibly TRBD1 (5 bases). TRBV6-7 is identified as an open reading frame with a role that is uncertain. The CDR3 extends over 16 amino acids. V shed 6 bases and J shed 8 bases, with 22 bases lying between them. The CDR3 is CASSPIRVGSAEKLFF. The DNA of the CDR3 is TGTGCCAGCAGCCCTATCAGGGTAGGTTCGGCCGAAAAACTGTTTTTT.

The genes are TRBV28 and TRBJ1-1, with TRBD1 identical over 9 bases. Losses at the gene ends were 0 bases for V and 10 bases for J; bases not matched to a gene: 0. CDR1 is MDHEN, CDR2 SYDVKM, per germline. The CDR3 loop spans 12 amino acids. The CDR3 is CASSLWDRGAFF. In DNA form, the CDR3 reads TGTGCCAGCAGTTTATGGGACAGGGGAGCTTTCTTT.

The chain joins TRBV7-9 to TRBJ2-7, with 7 bases identical to TRBD1. After removal of 5 bases from V and 0 bases from J, the junction contained 10 bases not matched to a gene. Per germline, CDR1 SEHNR and CDR2 FQNEAQ (reference sequence). The CDR3 contains 16 residues. The CDR3 DNA reads TGTGCCAGCAGCCCGAACACAGGGGCTAACTCCTACGAGCAGTACTTC. Translated: CASSPNTGANSYEQYF.

This chain uses TRBV2 with TRBJ1-2, with D possibly being TRBD1 (5 bases). V was cut by 2 bases and J by 7 bases, with 20 bases left in between. CDR3 length equals 16 residues. Germline CDR1 SNHLY, CDR2 FYNNEI. CDR3 region: CASSEMATVHSGGYTF. As DNA, the CDR3 is TGTGCCAGCAGTGAAATGGCGACAGTCCATTCAGGTGGCTACACCTTC.

This chain connects TRBV12-5 to TRBJ2-7, with D hard to call. The CDR3 sequence is 10 residues long. Germline CDR1 LGHNT, CDR2 FRNRAP. The ends were cut back, 9 bases at V and 2 bases at J, with 5 bases in the middle. This CDR3 is CARAPYEQYF. The CDR3 bases are TGTGCTAGGGCCCCCTACGAGCAGTACTTC.

This clone was seen a handful of times. The chain links TRBV18 to TRBJ1-1; D is unresolved. Trimming shortened V by 0 bases and J by 0 bases, and 14 bases separated the two germline ends. Per the germline V gene, CDR1 is KGHSH and CDR2 is LQKENI. The CDR3 is made up of 17 amino acids. The CDR3 DNA sequence: TGTGCCAGCTCACCACCTGGGGTCCGGGAGATGAACACTGAAGCTTTCTTT. Translated: CASSPPGVREMNTEAFF.

The chain combines TRBV5-4 with TRBJ1-2; 8 bases agree with TRBD1. The CDR3 covers 14 residues. Germline-derived CDR1 and CDR2 are SGHNT and YYREEE (reference sequence). J lost 7 bases, V lost 0 bases, and 5 bases had no gene match. CDR3 protein: CASSLGQGPFGYTF. The CDR3 bases are TGTGCCAGCAGCTTGGGACAGGGGCCTTTTGGCTACACCTTC. Supplemented by reference TRBV5-4 and TRBJ1-2, the full variable domain reads ETGVTQSPTHLIKTRGQQVTLRCSSQSGHNTVSWYQQALGQGPQFIFQYYREEENGRGNFPPRFSGLQFPNYSSELNVNALELDDSALYLCASSLGQGPFGYTFGSGTRLTVV.

There are a few counts of this clone. The gene calls are TRBV10-3 and TRBJ2-1; 10 bases fit TRBD2. The trim removed 0 bases at V and 8 bases at J, leaving 7 bases unmatched. In germline, CDR1 is ENHRY, CDR2 SYGVKD. The CDR3 is 16 amino acids. The CDR3 coding sequence is TGTGCCATCAGTGAGTCAGGAGCGGGAGGGCCGGATGAGCAGTTCTTC. Protein product: CAISESGAGGPDEQFF.

The rearrangement uses TRBV7-9 and TRBJ2-7; 8 nucleotides match TRBD1. CDR3 length: 14 amino acids. V trimming: 4 bases; J trimming: 3 bases; junction bases outside the gene matches: 5. Germline CDR1 is SEHNR and CDR2 is FQNEAQ (reference sequence). This CDR3 is CASSYQQGGYEQYF. Here the CDR3 DNA reads TGTGCCAGCAGCTACCAACAGGGGGGCTACGAGCAGTACTTC.

The chain employs TRBV5-1 and TRBJ2-7; the match to TRBD2 covers 11 bases. The CDR3 sequence is 15 residues long. Per the germline V gene, CDR1 is SGHRS and CDR2 is YFSETQ. The V and J ends lost 0 bases and 5 bases, in that order; junction bases with no gene match: 4. CDR3 sequence (DNA): TGCGCCAGCAGCTTGGGGACTAGCGGGCTACACGAGCAGTACTTC. Amino acids: CASSLGTSGLHEQYF.

The V gene is TRBV20-1, the J gene TRBJ2-7; D gene ambiguous. The CDR3 totals 11 residues. Trimming stripped 5 bases from V and 4 bases from J, with 9 bases between. Germline-derived CDR1 and CDR2 are DFQATT and SNEGSKA (reference sequence). In DNA form, the CDR3 reads TGCAGTGCTCCAACAGATTACGAGCAGTACTTC. Its protein product is CSAPTDYEQYF.

This chain connects TRBV7-9 to TRBJ1-4; TRBD1 matches 8 bases. The germline gives CDR1 SEHNR, CDR2 FQNEAQ (reference sequence). There are 14 residues in the CDR3. The junction had 4 bases not matched to a gene; V was cut back by 5 bases and J by 5 bases. This CDR3 reads CASSQGAKNEKLFF. The CDR3 region has the DNA TGTGCCAGCAGCCAGGGGGCAAAAAATGAAAAACTGTTTTTT.

The gene calls are TRBV4-2 and TRBJ2-1, with TRBD1 identical over 8 bases. The germline V gene has CDR1 LGHNA and CDR2 YNFKEQ. Trimming removed 1 base from V and 4 bases from J; junction bases left unmatched: 6. The CDR3 is 16 residues long. CDR3 in DNA: TGTGCCAGCAGCCAAGCCACCGGGACAGGTTACAATGAGCAGTTCTTC. It yields the protein CASSQATGTGYNEQFF.

The chain has TRBV5-4 and TRBJ2-2; 8 bases are a match to TRBD1. This CDR3 region has 16 residues. Germline V gene sequence: CDR1 SGHNT, CDR2 YYREEE (reference sequence). Losses at the gene ends were 2 bases for V and 1 base for J; bases not matched to a gene: 4. The chain's CDR3 is CASSLPGTGNTGELFF. The CDR3 DNA reads as TGTGCCAGCAGCTTACCCGGGACAGGGAACACCGGGGAGCTGTTTTTT.

CDR3: CASRDRGDSNYGYTF. The CDR3 region has the DNA TGTGCCAGCAGGGACAGGGGTGATAGTAACTATGGCTACACCTTC. V gene TRBV6-4 combines with J gene TRBJ1-2; TRBD1 matches at 9 bases. The CDR3 is 15 amino acids. Germline V gene lookup returns CDR1 MRHNA and CDR2 SNTAGT. With 6 bases clipped from V and 1 base from J, the junction kept 6 bases outside the gene matches.

The chain couples TRBV29-1 to TRBJ2-7, with TRBD2 matching over 8 bases. After removal of 6 bases from V and 2 bases from J, the junction contained 3 bases not matched to a gene. The V gene's germline CDR1 is SQVTM and CDR2 ANQGSEA. This CDR3 is built from 12 residues. Here the CDR3 DNA reads TGCAGCGTACTAGCGGACCCCTACGAGCAGTACTTC. Translating gives CSVLADPYEQYF.

The rearrangement uses TRBV19 and TRBJ2-7, with TRBD2 matching 9 bases. CDR3 length: 14 residues. Germline V gene lookup returns CDR1 LNHDA and CDR2 SQIVND (reference sequence). The trim removed 3 bases at V and 3 bases at J, leaving 3 bases unmatched. The CDR3 nucleotides read TGTGCCAGTAGTATGGAGCGGGGGGACTACGAGCAGTACTTC. Protein product: CASSMERGDYEQYF.

This clone showed up just a few times. The chain couples TRBV11-3 to TRBJ1-2, with D possibly TRBD1 on 5 matching bases. The length of the CDR3 is 17 residues. The ends were cut back, 4 bases at V and 2 bases at J, with 20 bases in the middle. Germline lookup yields CDR1 SGHNT and CDR2 YENEEA. The CDR3 nucleotides are TGTGCCAGCAGCTATTCCACGGGGGACTGGATAAACTATGGCTACACCTTC. It codes for CASSYSTGDWINYGYTF. The full variable domain, rest sourced from reference TRBV11-3 and TRBJ1-2, is EAGVVQSPRYKIIEKKQPVAFWCNPISGHNTLYWYLQNLGQGPELLIRYENEEAVDDSQLPKDRFSAERLKGVDSTLKIQPAELGDSAVYLCASSYSTGDWINYGYTFGSGTRLTVV.

This clone was detected once. The chain uses TRBV28 and TRBJ1-5; TRBD1 matches 7 bases. CDR1 is MDHEN, CDR2 SYDVKM, per germline. V lost 3 bases, J lost 10 bases, and 9 bases stayed unmatched. The CDR3 is made up of 14 amino acids. The CDR3 reads CASSFMDRTSPQHF. The CDR3 DNA reads as TGTGCCAGCAGTTTTATGGACAGGACGAGTCCCCAGCATTTT.

The rearrangement joins TRBV23-1 to TRBJ2-1; TRBD2 matches 7 bases. TRBV23-1 is filed as an ORF, its function uncertain. The CDR3 sequence is 17 residues long. With V trimmed by 2 bases and J by 0 bases, 7 bases remained unmatched. The CDR3 spells CASSQPRRETSYNEQFF. The CDR3 DNA follows: TGCGCCAGCAGTCAACCCCGGCGGGAGACCTCCTACAATGAGCAGTTCTTC.

The chain recombines TRBV6-6 with TRBJ2-7, with D perhaps matching TRBD2 (6 bases). Germline V gives CDR1 MNHNY, CDR2 SVGAGI (reference sequence). The CDR3 loop spans 15 amino acids. Trimming stripped 5 bases from V and 0 bases from J, with 14 bases between. The CDR3 spells CASSPAGLLSYEQYF. CDR3 nucleotide sequence: TGTGCCAGCAGTCCCGCGGGACTCCTCTCCTACGAGCAGTACTTC.

This clone was seen a few times. The V and J genes are TRBV28 and TRBJ1-2; tentative D call: TRBD1 (5 bases). Trimming took 4 bases from V and 4 from J, leaving 10 bases between them. Germline CDR1 and CDR2: MDHEN and SYDVKM. The CDR3 spans 13 residues. CDR3 DNA: TGTGCCAGCAGTTCCCCCGGGGGCTATGGCTACACCTTC. Translating gives CASSSPGGYGYTF.

V is TRBV19 and J is TRBJ2-7; TRBD2 might be the D (5 bases). The CDR3 totals 18 residues. Trimming cost V 3 bases and J 7 bases, with 28 bases left between them. CDR1 LNHDA and CDR2 SQIVND come from the germline V gene (reference sequence). DNA of the CDR3: TGTGCCAGTAGTATCGGGCTCCAAGCTAGCCCCCGGAGGAGGGAGCAGTACTTC. It specifies CASSIGLQASPRRREQYF.

The chain carries TRBV13 and TRBJ2-1; 11 bases map to TRBD2. Germline V gene lookup returns CDR1 PRHDT and CDR2 FYEKMQ (reference sequence). Trimming took 2 bases from V and 1 from J; bases not matched to a gene: 7. This CDR3 is built from 18 residues. The CDR3 DNA is TGTGCCAGCAGCTTATTAGGTAGCGGGGGGGGATCCTACAATGAGCAGTTCTTC. This encodes CASSLLGSGGGSYNEQFF.

The sample holds one count of this clone. The chain recombines TRBV19 with TRBJ1-2; 8 positions match TRBD1. The CDR3 is 16 amino acids. From germline, CDR1 is LNHDA and CDR2 SQIVND (reference sequence). The junction had 15 bases not matched to a gene; V was cut back by 4 bases and J by 8 bases. CDR3 DNA: TGTGCCAGTAGTAGTCGGTCAGGGGGCGCTTTTCAGGGCTACACCTTC. Residues: CASSSRSGGAFQGYTF. Full variable domain (remainder filled in from reference TRBV19 and TRBJ1-2): DGGITQSPKYLFRKEGQNVTLSCEQNLNHDAMYWYRQDPGQGLRLIYYSQIVNDFQKGDIAEGYSVSREKKESFPLTVTSAQKNPTAFYLCASSSRSGGAFQGYTFGSGTRLTVV.

The chain couples TRBV4-1 to TRBJ1-5, with D unresolved. The V gene lost 1 base and the J gene lost 5 bases, with 9 bases spanning the gap. Germline CDR1 MGHRA, CDR2 YSYEKL. The CDR3 consists of 14 residues. CDR3 loop: CASSQAGVDQPQHF. DNA for the CDR3: TGCGCCAGCAGCCAAGCCGGAGTAGATCAGCCCCAGCATTTT.